This T cell receptor (beta chain) was sequenced for a study of PD-1 blockade in classical Hodgkin lymphoma. Study conclusions and caveats: Repertoire differences have undefined causes, possibly disease activity or prior therapy. Relative to healthy donors, newly diagnosed patients reportedly had lower baseline TCR diversity, which was reported as lower still in relapsed/refractory patients. Complete responders started with a diversity level that resembled newly diagnosed patients at baseline.

Relapses following autologous stem cell transplantation were seen in all patients, with brentuximab vedotin exposure varying. Best response was recorded as complete response, partial response or progressive disease. Generated by immunoSEQ multiplex PCR, the TCRdb table keeps only in-frame clones and is missing some. Of more than 50,000 clones in the sample, over 75% were seen once. The CDR3 is 15 residues long. Trimming took 4 bases from V and 2 from J, leaving 14 bases between them. Germline CDR1 reads MDHEN; CDR2 reads SYDVKM. On this clone: Antigen specificity is unknown.

This sequence joins TRBV28 and TRBJ2-5, with a weak D call TRBD1 (6 bases). The sequence came from a human donor with classical Hodgkin lymphoma. The specimen was peripheral blood mononuclear cells (PBMCs), collected at baseline. CDR3: CASSSAKDSQETQYF. CDR3 nucleotide sequence: TGTGCCAGCAGTTCCGCTAAGGACAGTCAAGAGACCCAGTACTTC.